These T cell receptor beta chains were read from a single sample in a study of glioma-infiltrating T cells after dendritic cell vaccination. Only in-frame clones appear in the TCRdb table, and some are missing; sequencing was by immunoSEQ multiplex PCR. Among 85,000 or so clones listed, 85% were seen once. Sample: blood, taken after dendritic cell vaccination. The receptor source for this set is a human donor with glioblastoma. Each CDR3 is given with its conserved first and last residue. D genes are given only for firm matches. A clone size is listed for some rows: how often the clone was seen (once, few, many), or a class if it is expanded.

CDR3: CASGPPGTSGSVPYF
DNA: TGTGCCAGCGGTCCCCCCGGGACTAGCGGGAGCGTGCCGTACTTC
D: TRBD2
size: once
J: TRBJ2-7
V: TRBV28

CDR3: CASSLGLTNEKLFF
DNA: TGTGCCAGCAGCTTGGGGCTAACTAATGAAAAACTGTTTTTT
D: .
size: once
J: TRBJ1-4
V: TRBV5-4

CDR3: CASSQDLLAGPTYEQYF
DNA: TGTGCCAGCAGCCAAGATTTGCTAGCGGGACCAACCTACGAGCAGTACTTC
D: TRBD2
size: .
J: TRBJ2-7
V: TRBV9

CDR3: CATSRRDTPNTGELFF
DNA: TGTGCCACCAGCAGAAGGGACACACCGAACACCGGGGAGCTGTTTTTT
D: .
size: .
J: TRBJ2-2
V: TRBV15

CDR3: CASTEYTGGSYNSPLHF
DNA: TGTGCCAGCACCGAGTACACAGGGGGCTCCTATAATTCACCCCTCCACTTT
D: TRBD1
size: .
J: TRBJ1-6
V: TRBV27

CDR3: CASSPQGAPDTQYF
DNA: TGTGCCAGCTCACCACAGGGGGCGCCAGATACGCAGTATTTT
D: TRBD1
size: .
J: TRBJ2-3
V: TRBV18

CDR3: CASSQSEIGTPGTGSPSPYEQYF
DNA: TGCGCCAGCAGTCAATCGGAGATAGGCACTCCCGGGACAGGGTCTCCGAGCCCCTACGAGCAGTACTTC
D: TRBD1
size: once
J: TRBJ2-7
V: TRBV23-1

CDR3: CASSAQKRTGDNEKLFF
DNA: TGTGCCAGCAGTGCCCAAAAAAGGACAGGAGATAATGAAAAACTGTTTTTT
D: TRBD1
size: .
J: TRBJ1-4
V: TRBV25-1

CDR3: CASSLTDGLAKNIQYF
DNA: TGTGCCAGCAGCTTAACGGACGGACTAGCCAAAAACATTCAGTACTTC
D: .
size: .
J: TRBJ2-4
V: TRBV7-8

CDR3: CASRLAGASYNEQFF
DNA: TGTGCCAGTAGATTAGCGGGAGCTTCTTACAATGAGCAGTTCTTC
D: TRBD2
size: .
J: TRBJ2-1
V: TRBV19

CDR3: CASSLRGWTEAFF
DNA: TGTGCCAGCAGCTTACGGGGTTGGACTGAAGCTTTCTTT
D: .
size: .
J: TRBJ1-1
V: TRBV11-3

CDR3: CASSLTSGGPYEQYF
DNA: TGTGCCAGCAGCTTAACGAGCGGGGGCCCGTACGAGCAGTACTTC
D: TRBD2
size: .
J: TRBJ2-7
V: TRBV7-9

CDR3: CASSLPGDKNTEAFF
DNA: TGTGCCAGCAGCCTACCAGGGGACAAGAACACTGAAGCTTTCTTT
D: .
size: .
J: TRBJ1-1
V: TRBV5-4

CDR3: CASSPGGLAVNEQFF
DNA: TGTGCCAGCAGCCCCGGGGGACTAGCGGTCAATGAGCAGTTCTTC
D: TRBD2
size: .
J: TRBJ2-1
V: TRBV2

CDR3: CASSYRIRNGRYEQYF
DNA: TGTGCCAGCAGTTACCGGATCCGAAACGGGAGATACGAGCAGTACTTC
D: .
size: .
J: TRBJ2-7
V: TRBV6-5

CDR3: CASSYRGQGTYEQYF
DNA: TGTGCCAGCAGTTACCGTGGACAGGGTACCTACGAGCAGTACTTC
D: TRBD1
size: few
J: TRBJ2-7
V: TRBV6-6

CDR3: CASSERLTGYRMNTEAFF
DNA: TGCGCCAGCAGTGAGAGGCTCACAGGATACCGTATGAACACTGAAGCTTTCTTT
D: .
size: few
J: TRBJ1-1
V: TRBV10-1

CDR3: CASSARDSQLSGANVLTF
DNA: TGTGCCAGCAGCGCCCGGGACAGCCAACTCTCTGGGGCCAACGTCCTGACTTTC
D: TRBD1
size: .
J: TRBJ2-6
V: TRBV9

CDR3: CASSGQGYVYGYTF
DNA: TGTGCCAGCAGCGGACAGGGTTATGTCTATGGCTACACCTTC
D: TRBD1
size: .
J: TRBJ1-2
V: TRBV9

CDR3: CASSYSNSGDSYEQYF
DNA: TGTGCCAGCAGTTACTCGAATAGCGGGGACTCCTACGAGCAGTACTTC
D: TRBD2
size: .
J: TRBJ2-7
V: TRBV6-5

CDR3: CASSPTVNYGYTF
DNA: TGTGCCAGCAGCCCGACAGTTAACTATGGCTACACCTTC
D: .
size: .
J: TRBJ1-2
V: TRBV7-8

CDR3: CASSFVAGPSGQETQYF
DNA: TGTGCCAGCAGCTTTGTCGCCGGCCCTAGCGGCCAAGAGACCCAGTACTTC
D: TRBD2
size: once
J: TRBJ2-5
V: TRBV13

CDR3: CASISGAEAFF
DNA: TGTGCCAGCATATCGGGGGCTGAAGCTTTCTTT
D: .
size: few
J: TRBJ1-1
V: TRBV6-6

CDR3: CASSPPTGSVTEAFF
DNA: TGTGCCAGCTCACCACCGACGGGGAGTGTCACTGAAGCTTTCTTT
D: .
size: .
J: TRBJ1-1
V: TRBV18

CDR3: CASSSGTGGYGYTF
DNA: TGTGCCAGCAGCTCCGGGACAGGGGGCTATGGCTACACCTTC
D: TRBD1
size: once
J: TRBJ1-2
V: TRBV11-1

CDR3: CASMDDKRGGYTF
DNA: TGTGCCAGTATGGATGACAAGCGGGGTGGCTACACCTTC
D: .
size: .
J: TRBJ1-2
V: TRBV19

CDR3: CASSEEGLAGHEQYF
DNA: TGTGCCAGCAGTGAAGAGGGACTAGCGGGACACGAGCAGTACTTC
D: TRBD2
size: .
J: TRBJ2-7
V: TRBV2

CDR3: CASSLSGGSYNEQFF
DNA: TGTGCCAGCAGCTTATCGGGTGGGTCCTACAATGAGCAGTTCTTC
D: .
size: .
J: TRBJ2-1
V: TRBV7-3

CDR3: CASSSSSGSSADTQYF
DNA: TGCGCCAGCAGCTCCTCTAGCGGGAGTAGCGCAGATACGCAGTATTTT
D: TRBD2
size: once
J: TRBJ2-3
V: TRBV5-1

CDR3: CASSYEAVGYTF
DNA: TGTGCCAGCAGTTACGAGGCAGTCGGCTACACCTTC
D: .
size: .
J: TRBJ1-2
V: TRBV6-6

CDR3: CASSQDGSLAKNIQYF
DNA: TGCGCCAGCAGCCAAGATGGCTCCCTAGCCAAAAACATTCAGTACTTC
D: .
size: .
J: TRBJ2-4
V: TRBV4-1

CDR3: CASSQGDSDDTEAFF
DNA: TGTGCCAGCAGCCAGGGGGACAGTGATGACACTGAAGCTTTCTTT
D: TRBD1
size: .
J: TRBJ1-1
V: TRBV4-2